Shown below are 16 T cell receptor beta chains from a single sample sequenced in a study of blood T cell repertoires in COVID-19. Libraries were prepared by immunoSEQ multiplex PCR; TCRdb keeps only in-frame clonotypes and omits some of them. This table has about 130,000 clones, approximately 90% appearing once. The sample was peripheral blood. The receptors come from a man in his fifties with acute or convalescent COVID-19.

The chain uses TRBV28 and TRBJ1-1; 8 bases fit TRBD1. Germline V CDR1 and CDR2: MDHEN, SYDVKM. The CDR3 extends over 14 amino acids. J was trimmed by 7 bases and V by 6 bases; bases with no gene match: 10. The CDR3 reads CASSTGPTGDEAFF. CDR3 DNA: TGTGCCAGCAGCACCGGGCCGACAGGGGATGAAGCTTTCTTT.

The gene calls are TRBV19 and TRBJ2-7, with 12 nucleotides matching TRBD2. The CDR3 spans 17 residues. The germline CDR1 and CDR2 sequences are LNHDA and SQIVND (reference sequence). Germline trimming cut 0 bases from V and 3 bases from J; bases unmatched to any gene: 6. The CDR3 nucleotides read TGTGCCAGTAGTATAGATGCGACTAGCGGGAGAGACTACGAGCAGTACTTC. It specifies CASSIDATSGRDYEQYF.

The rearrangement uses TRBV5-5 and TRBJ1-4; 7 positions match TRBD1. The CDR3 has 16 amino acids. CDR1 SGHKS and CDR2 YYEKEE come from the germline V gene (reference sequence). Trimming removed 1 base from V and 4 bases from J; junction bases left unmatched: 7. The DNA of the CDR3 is TGTGCCAGCAGCTTGAAACCGACAGGGAATAATGAAAAACTGTTTTTT. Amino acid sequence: CASSLKPTGNNEKLFF.

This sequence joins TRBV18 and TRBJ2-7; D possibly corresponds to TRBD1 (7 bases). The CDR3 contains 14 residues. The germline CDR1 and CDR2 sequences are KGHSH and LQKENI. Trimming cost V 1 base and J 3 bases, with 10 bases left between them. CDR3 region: CASSPQQGGYEQYF. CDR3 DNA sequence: TGTGCCAGCTCACCACAGCAGGGGGGCTACGAGCAGTACTTC. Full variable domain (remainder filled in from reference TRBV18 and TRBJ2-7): NAGVMQNPRHLVRRRGQEARLRCSPMKGHSHVYWYRQLPEEGLKFMVYLQKENIIDESGMPKERFSAEFPKEGPSILRIQQVVRGDSAAYFCASSPQQGGYEQYFGPGTRLTVT.

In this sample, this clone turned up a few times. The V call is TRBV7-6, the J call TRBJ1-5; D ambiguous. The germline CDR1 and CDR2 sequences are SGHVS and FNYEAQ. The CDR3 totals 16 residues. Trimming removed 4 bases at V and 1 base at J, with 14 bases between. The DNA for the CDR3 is TGTGCCAGCAGCTCCCTCCCCAGGCAGAGCAATCAGCCCCAGCATTTT. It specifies CASSSLPRQSNQPQHF.

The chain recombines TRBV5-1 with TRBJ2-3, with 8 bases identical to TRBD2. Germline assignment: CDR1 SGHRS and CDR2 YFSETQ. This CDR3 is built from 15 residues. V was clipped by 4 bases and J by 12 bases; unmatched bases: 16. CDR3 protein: CASSETGGPGIYQYF. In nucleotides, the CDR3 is TGCGCCAGCAGCGAGACGGGAGGGCCCGGAATTTATCAGTATTTT.

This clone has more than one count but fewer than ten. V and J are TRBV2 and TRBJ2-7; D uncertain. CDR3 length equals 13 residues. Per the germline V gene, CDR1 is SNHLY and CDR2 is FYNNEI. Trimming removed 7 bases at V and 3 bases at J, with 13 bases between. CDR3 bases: TGTGCCAGCACGCGGCCTTTCGACTACGAGCAGTACTTC. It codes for CASTRPFDYEQYF. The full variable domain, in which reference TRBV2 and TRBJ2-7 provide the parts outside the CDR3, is EPEVTQTPSHQVTQMGQEVILRCVPISNHLYFYWYRQILGQKVEFLVSFYNNEISEKSEIFDDQFSVERPDGSNFTLKIRSTKLEDSAMYFCASTRPFDYEQYFGPGTRLTVT.

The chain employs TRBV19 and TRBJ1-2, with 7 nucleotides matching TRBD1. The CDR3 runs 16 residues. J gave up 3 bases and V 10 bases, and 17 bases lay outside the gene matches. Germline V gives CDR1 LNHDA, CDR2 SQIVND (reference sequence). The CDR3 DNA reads TGTGCCACTATCAATACCGGACAGGATTTTGACTATGGCTACACCTTC. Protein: CATINTGQDFDYGYTF.

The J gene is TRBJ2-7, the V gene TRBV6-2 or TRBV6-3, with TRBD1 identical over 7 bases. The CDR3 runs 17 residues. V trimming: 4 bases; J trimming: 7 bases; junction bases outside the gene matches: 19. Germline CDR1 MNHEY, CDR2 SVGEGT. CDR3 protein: CASSFISGTASTGEQYF. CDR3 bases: TGTGCCAGCAGTTTCATCTCCGGGACAGCATCAACGGGGGAGCAGTACTTC.

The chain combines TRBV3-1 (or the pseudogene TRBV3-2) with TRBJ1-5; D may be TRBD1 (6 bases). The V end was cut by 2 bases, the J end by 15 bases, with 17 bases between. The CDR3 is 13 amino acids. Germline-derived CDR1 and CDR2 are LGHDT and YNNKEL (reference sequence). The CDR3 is CASSQRSGGPSHF. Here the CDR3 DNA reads TGTGCCAGCAGCCAACGTAGTGGGGGCCCTTCGCATTTT.

DNA of the CDR3: TGTGCCAGCAGCCAAACCCGGACTAATGAAAAACTGTTTTTT. Its protein is CASSQTRTNEKLFF. V usage is TRBV3-1 (or the pseudogene TRBV3-2) and J usage is TRBJ1-4; D is uncertain. The CDR3 runs to 14 residues. Germline V lookup: CDR1 LGHDT, CDR2 YNNKEL (reference sequence). Trimming stripped 2 bases from V and 2 bases from J, with 6 bases between.

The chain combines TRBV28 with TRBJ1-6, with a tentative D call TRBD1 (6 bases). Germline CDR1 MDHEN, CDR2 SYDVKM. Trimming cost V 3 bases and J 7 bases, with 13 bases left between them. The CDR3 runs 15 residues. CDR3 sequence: CASSLSRRGNSPLHF. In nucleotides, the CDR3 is TGTGCCAGCAGTTTGTCGCGCAGGGGCAATTCACCCCTCCACTTT.

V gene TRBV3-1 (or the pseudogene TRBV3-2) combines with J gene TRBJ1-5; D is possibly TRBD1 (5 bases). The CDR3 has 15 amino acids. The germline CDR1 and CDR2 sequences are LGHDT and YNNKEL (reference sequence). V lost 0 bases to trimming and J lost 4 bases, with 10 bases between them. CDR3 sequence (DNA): TGTGCCAGCAGCCAAGACAGGGCCCCAAATCAGCCCCAGCATTTT. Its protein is CASSQDRAPNQPQHF.

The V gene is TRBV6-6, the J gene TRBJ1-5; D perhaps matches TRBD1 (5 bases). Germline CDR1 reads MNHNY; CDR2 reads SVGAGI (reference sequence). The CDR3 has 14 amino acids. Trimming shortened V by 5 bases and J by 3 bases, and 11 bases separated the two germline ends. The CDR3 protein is CASSPRGLNQPQHF. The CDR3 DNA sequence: TGTGCCAGCAGTCCGAGGGGACTCAATCAGCCCCAGCATTTT.

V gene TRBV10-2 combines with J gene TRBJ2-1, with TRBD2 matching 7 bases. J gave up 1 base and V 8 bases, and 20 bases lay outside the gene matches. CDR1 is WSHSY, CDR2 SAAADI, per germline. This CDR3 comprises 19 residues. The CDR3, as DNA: TGCGCCAGCTCCCGCAGGGTAGCGGGTTTACCCCTTTCCTACAATGAGCAGTTCTTC. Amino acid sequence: CASSRRVAGLPLSYNEQFF.

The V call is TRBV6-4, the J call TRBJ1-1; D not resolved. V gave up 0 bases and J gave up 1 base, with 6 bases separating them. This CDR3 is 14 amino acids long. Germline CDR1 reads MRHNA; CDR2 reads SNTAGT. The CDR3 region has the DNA TGTGCCAGCAGTGACTCGAGAAAGAACACTGAAGCTTTCTTT. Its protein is CASSDSRKNTEAFF.